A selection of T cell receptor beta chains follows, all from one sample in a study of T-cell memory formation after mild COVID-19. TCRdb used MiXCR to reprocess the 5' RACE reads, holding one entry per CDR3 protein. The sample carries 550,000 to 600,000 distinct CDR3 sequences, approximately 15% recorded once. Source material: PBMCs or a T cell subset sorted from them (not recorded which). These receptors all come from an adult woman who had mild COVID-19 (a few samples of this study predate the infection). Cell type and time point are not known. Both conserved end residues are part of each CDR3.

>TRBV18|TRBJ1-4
CASSPGFNEKLFF
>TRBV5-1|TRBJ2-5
CASSLGGFGETQYF
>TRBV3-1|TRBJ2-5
CASSYQRETQYF
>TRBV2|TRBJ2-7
CASSEDRYEQYF
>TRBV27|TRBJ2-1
CASSYGTHNEQFF
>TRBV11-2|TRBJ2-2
CASSYYRGPNTGELFF
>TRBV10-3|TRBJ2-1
CAIRALESSYNEQFF
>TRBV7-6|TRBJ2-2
CASSPILRRAGPGELFF
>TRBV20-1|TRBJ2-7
CSASGIYEQYF
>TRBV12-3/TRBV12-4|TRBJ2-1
CASSSGLHEQFF
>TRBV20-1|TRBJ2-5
CSARGGGRETQYF
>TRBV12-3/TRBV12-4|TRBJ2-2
CASTTSGELFF
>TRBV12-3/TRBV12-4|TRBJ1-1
CATRAGEVGTEAFF
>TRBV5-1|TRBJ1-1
CASSPKLNTEAFF
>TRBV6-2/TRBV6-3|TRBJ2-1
CASSYSTSGGYNEQFF
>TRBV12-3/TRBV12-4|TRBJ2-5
CASSFQREHGTQYF
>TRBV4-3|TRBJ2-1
CASSQEGPGTGGFFYNEQFF
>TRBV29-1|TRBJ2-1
CSATGNSYNEQFF
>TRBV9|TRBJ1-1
CASSTGHLNTEAFF
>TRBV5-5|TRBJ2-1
CASGGWSFALNNEQFF
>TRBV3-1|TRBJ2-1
CASSQVTSGAEQFF
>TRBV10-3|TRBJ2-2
CAISGSPGSGGELFF
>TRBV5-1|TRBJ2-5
CASSSKGQETQYF
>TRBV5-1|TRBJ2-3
CASSFQAGNTDTQYF
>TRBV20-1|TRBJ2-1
CSARGQRENNEQFF
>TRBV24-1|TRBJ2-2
CATRYPRGQVKALTGELFF
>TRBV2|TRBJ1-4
CATQAQTGGGEKLFF
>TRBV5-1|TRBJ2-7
CASSLASGINYEQYF
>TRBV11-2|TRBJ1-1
CASSRTSLNTEAFF
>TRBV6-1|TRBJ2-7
CASESRHEQYF
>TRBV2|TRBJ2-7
CASSEQGASSYEQYF
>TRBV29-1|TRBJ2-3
CSVNPAGSTDTQYF
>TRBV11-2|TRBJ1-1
CASSYTGGGTEAFF
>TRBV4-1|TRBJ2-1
CASSQVAGGSYNEQFF
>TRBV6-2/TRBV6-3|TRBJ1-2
CASRVPGTGVGYTF
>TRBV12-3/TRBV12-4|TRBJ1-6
CDSSAWGYNSPLHF
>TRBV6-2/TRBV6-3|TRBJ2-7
CASSGNTYEQYF
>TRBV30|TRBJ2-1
CAWSGGTSGSHNEQFF
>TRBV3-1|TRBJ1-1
CASSQARRVNTEAFF
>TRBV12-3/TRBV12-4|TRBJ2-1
CASRGSNEQFF
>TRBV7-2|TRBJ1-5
CASSPRPDGSNQPQHF
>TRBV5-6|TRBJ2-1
CASSPGQFEQFF
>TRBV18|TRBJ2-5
CASSPTKIPKETQYF
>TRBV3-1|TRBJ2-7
CASSQEGDEQYF
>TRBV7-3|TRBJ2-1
CASSQRLAEYNEQFF
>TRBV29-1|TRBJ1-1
CSGMGQMNTEAFF
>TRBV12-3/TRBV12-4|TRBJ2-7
CASSISGGPAYEQYF
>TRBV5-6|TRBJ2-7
CASSLASLRAPYEQYF